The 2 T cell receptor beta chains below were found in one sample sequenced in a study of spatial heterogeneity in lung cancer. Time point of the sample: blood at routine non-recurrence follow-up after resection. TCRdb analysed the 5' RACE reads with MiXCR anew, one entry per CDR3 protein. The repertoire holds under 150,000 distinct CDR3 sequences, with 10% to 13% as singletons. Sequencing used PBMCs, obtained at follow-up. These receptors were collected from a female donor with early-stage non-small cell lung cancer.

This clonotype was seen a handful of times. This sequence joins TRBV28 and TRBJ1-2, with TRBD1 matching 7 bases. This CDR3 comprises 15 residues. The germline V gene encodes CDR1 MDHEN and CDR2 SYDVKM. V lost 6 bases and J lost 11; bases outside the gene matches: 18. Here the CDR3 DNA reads TGTGCCAGCAGAGCCGCGACAGGGTCCTTTGAAGCTTACACCTTC. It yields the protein CASRAATGSFEAYTF.

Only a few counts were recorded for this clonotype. DNA for the CDR3: TGTGCCAGCAGTTTTTCCCCCTCCTACGAGCAGTACGTC. Amino acids: CASSFSPSYEQYV. The chain links TRBV12-3 or TRBV12-4 to TRBJ2-7; no firm D call. The V and J ends lost 3 bases and 0 bases respectively, with 6 bases between them. The CDR3 contains 13 residues.